Presented here are 23 T cell receptor beta chains from one specimen sequenced in a study of a mutant IDH1 vaccine in newly diagnosed glioma. Their target antigens are unknown. Time point noted: week 11, during vaccination. Vaccine doses each comprised 300 ug of mutant IDH1 20-mer peptide, with topical imiquimod. The table came from immunoSEQ multiplex PCR; TCRdb's copy has only in-frame clones and leaves some out. The sample records about 120,000 clones, approximately 87% being singletons. Material: PBMCs, obtained from a glioma patient whose treatment included an IDH1 peptide vaccine. The receptor set was obtained from a woman aged 45-65 years with glioma.

The chain recombines TRBV20-1 with TRBJ2-1, with 10 positions matching TRBD1. The J segment lost 9 bases and the V segment lost 6 bases, leaving 2 bases of the junction unmatched. The CDR3 spans 11 residues. Germline CDR1 is DFQATT and CDR2 is SNEGSKA (reference sequence). The CDR3 coding sequence is TGCAGTGCCAGACAGGGGGCTGAGCAGTTCTTC. Translation gives CSARQGAEQFF.

The rearrangement uses TRBV28 and TRBJ2-2; perhaps TRBD2 as D (7 bases). The ends were cut back, 6 bases at V and 0 bases at J, with 11 bases in the middle. Per the germline V gene, CDR1 is MDHEN and CDR2 is SYDVKM. This CDR3 region has 15 residues. In nucleotides, the CDR3 is TGTGCCAGCAGGTGGGGGGGCTCGAACACCGGGGAGCTGTTTTTT. Translation gives CASRWGGSNTGELFF.

V and J are TRBV10-1 and TRBJ2-6; TRBD2 aligns across 13 bases. Germline loops: CDR1 WNHNN, CDR2 SYGVQD (reference sequence). The CDR3 has 17 residues. V dropped 2 bases and J dropped 4; count of bases not matched to a gene: 2. The CDR3 here is CASSEGLAGEGANVLTF. The CDR3 DNA reads as TGCGCCAGCAGTGAGGGACTAGCGGGAGAAGGGGCCAACGTCCTGACTTTC.

The rearrangement links TRBV6-6 to TRBJ2-3; TRBD1 matches at 7 bases. Trimming at V came to 2 bases and at J to 3 bases, leaving 5 bases not matched to a gene. CDR1 MNHNY and CDR2 SVGAGI come from the germline V gene (reference sequence). The CDR3 sequence is 15 residues long. The CDR3 loop reads CASSYEGGATDTQYF. The CDR3 region has the DNA TGTGCCAGCAGTTACGAAGGGGGCGCGACAGATACGCAGTATTTT.

This rearrangement joins TRBV28 to TRBJ2-7, with TRBD1 matching 9 bases. From germline, CDR1 is MDHEN and CDR2 SYDVKM. This CDR3 is 14 amino acids long. With 5 bases clipped from V and 9 bases from J, the junction kept 11 bases outside the gene matches. The CDR3 sequence is CASSAGQGRIGQYF. In nucleotides, the CDR3 is TGTGCCAGCAGTGCGGGACAGGGAAGGATTGGGCAGTACTTC.

The V and J genes are TRBV19 and TRBJ1-6, with TRBD1 matching over 7 bases. The V segment lost 6 bases and the J segment 6 bases; nucleotides outside the gene matches: 8. The CDR3 is 15 residues long. CDR1 is LNHDA, CDR2 SQIVND, per germline (reference sequence). CDR3 bases: TGTGCCAGTAGCCACAGGGGATCGGTTAATTCACCCCTCCACTTT. Encoded protein: CASSHRGSVNSPLHF.

This clone was picked up one time. This rearrangement joins TRBV7-3 to TRBJ2-1; TRBD2 matches 9 bases. The germline V gene encodes CDR1 SGHTA and CDR2 FQGTGA. V was pared by 5 bases and J by 9 bases, with 14 bases of the junction left unmatched. The CDR3 runs 16 residues. For the CDR3, the DNA is TGTGCCAGCAGCCCAGGCGGGGCGGGAGGGTTAGTTGAGCAGTTCTTC. Encoded protein: CASSPGGAGGLVEQFF.

V usage is TRBV18 and J usage is TRBJ2-7; 9 bases match TRBD2. The CDR3 is 15 amino acids. Trimming removed 1 base from V and 6 bases from J; junction bases left unmatched: 7. CDR1 and CDR2 (germline): KGHSH, LQKENI. CDR3 protein: CASSPRGSGSIEQYF. In DNA, the CDR3 is TGTGCCAGCTCACCACGGGGTAGCGGGAGCATCGAGCAGTACTTC.

The V and J genes are TRBV25-1 and TRBJ1-2; no clear D. Trimming took 11 bases from V and 5 from J, leaving 15 bases between them. The CDR3 extends over 12 amino acids. CDR1 and CDR2 (germline): MGHDK, SYGVNS. CDR3 loop: CAGVVRSYGYTF. CDR3 in DNA: TGTGCCGGAGTGGTGCGGTCATATGGCTACACCTTC.

The chain couples TRBV5-1 to TRBJ2-7; D is possibly TRBD2 (6 bases). The germline V gene has CDR1 SGHRS and CDR2 YFSETQ. This CDR3 has 14 residues. Trimming took 4 bases from V and 0 from J, leaving 11 bases between them. CDR3 in amino acids: CASSRGLLSYEQYF. Written as DNA, the CDR3 is TGCGCCAGCAGCCGGGGACTTCTCTCCTACGAGCAGTACTTC.

The chain employs TRBV7-9 and TRBJ2-3; 11 nucleotides line up with TRBD1. The CDR3 extends over 16 amino acids. The junction had 9 bases not matched to a gene; V was cut back by 5 bases and J by 5 bases. Germline V lookup: CDR1 SEHNR, CDR2 FQNEAQ (reference sequence). This CDR3 reads CASSAFRTGGIDTQYF. CDR3 coding DNA: TGTGCCAGCAGCGCTTTTCGGACAGGGGGCATAGATACGCAGTATTTT.

The chain employs TRBV19 and TRBJ2-2; TRBD1 matches at 7 bases. Germline CDR1 reads LNHDA; CDR2 reads SQIVND (reference sequence). The CDR3 has 14 amino acids. After removal of 2 bases from V and 5 bases from J, the junction contained 2 bases not matched to a gene. In nucleotides, the CDR3 is TGTGCCAGTAGTATACAGGGGGAAACCGGGGAGCTGTTTTTT. It is translated as CASSIQGETGELFF.

This clone occurred a few times. The rearrangement joins TRBV9 to TRBJ2-7; 10 bases line up with TRBD1. The CDR3 is 16 residues long. CDR1 SGDLS and CDR2 YYNGEE come from the germline V gene. J gave up 2 bases and V 1 base, and 6 bases lay outside the gene matches. This CDR3 reads CASSVTVGTGAYEQYF. CDR3 nucleotide sequence: TGTGCCAGCAGCGTAACGGTGGGGACAGGGGCCTACGAGCAGTACTTC.

V usage is TRBV11-2 and J usage is TRBJ2-7; weak D call: TRBD1 (5 bases). Germline V gene lookup returns CDR1 SGHAT and CDR2 FQNNGV. V gave up 5 bases and J gave up 9 bases, with 17 bases separating them. The CDR3 covers 13 residues. DNA of the CDR3: TGTGCCAGCAGCACACGACAGAGACTGGGGCAGTACTTC. This codes for CASSTRQRLGQYF.

The chain joins TRBV27 to TRBJ2-5; 13 nucleotides agree with TRBD2. Trimming took 5 bases from V and 2 from J; bases not matched to a gene: 8. CDR1 is MNHEY, CDR2 SMNVEV, per germline (reference sequence). The CDR3 totals 17 residues. The CDR3 DNA is TGTGCCAGCAGTCGAATCCCGGGACTAGCGGGACAAGAGACCCAGTACTTC. Amino acids: CASSRIPGLAGQETQYF.

V and J are TRBV27 and TRBJ2-7, with D possibly matching TRBD1 (7 bases). CDR1 and CDR2 from the germline V gene are MNHEY and SMNVEV (reference sequence). The V end lost 3 bases, the J end lost 4 bases, and 13 bases lay between the germline ends. The CDR3 has 14 residues. The CDR3 DNA sequence: TGTGCCAGCAGTTTCACAGGGGCGGGGTACGAGCAGTACTTC. It is translated as CASSFTGAGYEQYF.

J is TRBJ2-7 and V is TRBV9, with a possible D match to TRBD2 (6 bases). Trimming removed 0 bases at V and 3 bases at J, with 13 bases between. CDR3 size: 15 residues. CDR1 and CDR2 (germline): SGDLS, YYNGEE. CDR3 DNA sequence: TGTGCCAGCAGCGTAGGTAGCGGCCACGACTACGAGCAGTACTTC. Translated: CASSVGSGHDYEQYF.

The rearrangement links TRBV11-2 to TRBJ1-2, with 8 positions matching TRBD1. Germline V gene sequence: CDR1 SGHAT, CDR2 FQNNGV. The CDR3 sequence is 15 residues long. V trimming: 6 bases; J trimming: 7 bases; junction bases outside the gene matches: 13. For the CDR3, the DNA is TGTGCCAGCAGACGACCCTGGCAGGGGGCGGGTGGCTACACCTTC. This encodes CASRRPWQGAGGYTF.

This rearrangement joins TRBV29-1 to TRBJ1-2; a weak D match, TRBD1 (5 bases). CDR3 length: 12 residues. CDR1 is SQVTM and CDR2 is ANQGSEA in the germline V gene. Trimming took off 6 bases at V and 6 bases at J, with 14 bases between the two ends. This CDR3 reads CSVDTARDGYTF. CDR3 nucleotide sequence: TGCAGCGTGGACACAGCGAGGGATGGCTACACCTTC.

This chain links TRBV4-1 with TRBJ2-7; 10 bases are a match to TRBD1. Germline lookup yields CDR1 MGHRA and CDR2 YSYEKL. V lost 1 base, J lost 6 bases, and 6 bases stayed unmatched. The CDR3 length is 15 residues. The CDR3 is CASSQVGTGDAEQYF. In DNA, the CDR3 is TGCGCCAGCAGCCAAGTCGGGACAGGGGATGCCGAGCAGTACTTC.

The chain joins TRBV28 to TRBJ2-3; maybe TRBD2 (5 bases). Trimming pared 3 bases from V and 4 bases from J, leaving 20 bases between. This CDR3 is built from 17 residues. CDR1 and CDR2 (germline): MDHEN, SYDVKM. DNA of the CDR3: TGTGCCAGCAGTTTGGTCCTAGGAAACCCCGGGGCAGATACGCAGTATTTT. It specifies CASSLVLGNPGADTQYF.

This clone was detected only once. The gene calls are TRBV5-4 and TRBJ1-1; TRBD1 matches at 7 bases. Germline V gene sequence: CDR1 SGHNT, CDR2 YYREEE (reference sequence). Trimming cost V 4 bases and J 3 bases; bases outside gene matches: 9. There are 15 residues in the CDR3. The CDR3 loop is CASSPGGTVDTEAFF. CDR3 coding DNA: TGTGCCAGCAGCCCTGGCGGGACAGTGGACACTGAAGCTTTCTTT.

The chain carries TRBV29-1 and TRBJ1-5; D possibly corresponds to TRBD1 (6 bases). The CDR3 length is 13 residues. Trimming left V 0 bases short and J 4 bases short, with 7 bases between. Germline lookup yields CDR1 SQVTM and CDR2 ANQGSEA. The CDR3 is CSVEEGANQPQHF. CDR3 nucleotides: TGCAGCGTTGAAGAGGGGGCGAATCAGCCCCAGCATTTT.